Included here is one TCR beta chain sequence, with context. How the authors handled the data: Estimated nucleated cell counts came from reference gene primer amplification. Libraries were prepared by immunoSEQ multiplex PCR; TCRdb keeps only in-frame clonotypes and omits some of them. V and J calls and clone size come straight from that table; D and trimming were deduced from the DNA. The sample includes 200,000 to 250,000 clones, about 85% of them seen just once. This record belongs to a study of blood T cell repertoires in COVID-19. Study background: Italy, Spain and the United States were the sources of the convalescent and acute COVID-19 samples.

This CDR3 spans 16 amino acids. Trimming removed 2 bases at V and 6 bases at J, with 20 bases between. Germline CDR1 and CDR2: LGHDT and YNNKEL (reference sequence). The chain has TRBV3-1 (or the pseudogene TRBV3-2) and TRBJ2-7; D is undetermined. The sequenced sample consisted of peripheral blood. The clonotype comes from a woman between 18 and 29 years old who had recovered from COVID-19. Written as DNA, the CDR3 is TGTGCCAGCAGCCAAATTGTAGCAGTCGGTCTGGGCGAGCAGTACTTC. Its protein is CASSQIVAVGLGEQYF.